Listed below are T cell receptor beta chains from one sample, sequenced in a study of blood T cell repertoires in COVID-19. TCRdb's copy holds only in-frame clones and misses some; the assay was immunoSEQ multiplex PCR. This table has about 200,000 clones, roughly 91% appearing once. The sequencing input was peripheral blood. All receptors derive from a man aged 35 to 55 with active or convalescent COVID-19. CDR3s leave out the opening cysteine and the closing phenylalanine or tryptophan. A D gene is named only where the DNA matches it firmly.

CDR3: ASSGGIQETQY; V: TRBV2; D: NA
CDR3: ASGEQANQPQH; V: TRBV6-5; D: NA
CDR3: ASNLAWGLETQY; V: TRBV4-1; D: NA
CDR3: ATRQGYGEQF; V: TRBV28; D: TRBD1
CDR3: ASSFNPDTGQY; V: TRBV6-5; D: NA
CDR3: ASSISGTGFSGANVLT; V: TRBV5-1; D: TRBD1
CDR3: ASTNRETQY; V: TRBV6-5; D: NA
CDR3: ASSVDRAGANVLT; V: TRBV19; D: TRBD1
CDR3: ASSYSRGSSNYGYT; V: TRBV6-6; D: NA
CDR3: ASSLAPTGTQETQY; V: TRBV5-1; D: TRBD1
CDR3: ASSLQGNEQF; V: TRBV7-2; D: NA
CDR3: ASSLATGGGYGYT; V: TRBV5-1; D: TRBD1
CDR3: ASSRGGKNQPQH; V: TRBV11-1; D: NA
CDR3: ASGTGGASLGPQH; V: TRBV19; D: TRBD1
CDR3: AWRPGFRTEAF; V: TRBV30; D: NA
CDR3: ASSQGPGLAGEYNEQF; V: TRBV4-2; D: TRBD2
CDR3: ATSRDRVLWQF; V: TRBV15; D: TRBD1
CDR3: ASSLDRGDTQY; V: TRBV27; D: TRBD1
CDR3: ASSLSEIASGRSGEQF; V: TRBV27; D: TRBD2
CDR3: ASNPTNSPGNTIY; V: TRBV7-2; D: NA
CDR3: ASSPRGTATGELF; V: TRBV7-2; D: TRBD1
CDR3: ASSLRPLAGDTGELF; V: TRBV5-1; D: TRBD2
CDR3: ASSKGQRNTYSNQPQH; V: TRBV28; D: TRBD1
CDR3: SVEDWEDRSVIHEQF; V: TRBV29-1; D: NA
CDR3: ASSEGYWGQWNYGYT; V: TRBV6-1; D: NA
CDR3: ASSWQGFTHEQY; V: TRBV27; D: NA
CDR3: ASSSNRAVHYEQY; V: TRBV5-4; D: NA
CDR3: ASSGERTGYSNQPQH; V: TRBV6-1; D: TRBD1
CDR3: ASSPGGQMSGNTIY; V: TRBV18; D: TRBD1
CDR3: ASSEREGNQPQH; V: TRBV9; D: NA
CDR3: ASSLITGAEKLF; V: TRBV28; D: TRBD1
CDR3: ASSPLSRQANQETQY; V: TRBV3-1/TRBV3-2; D: NA
CDR3: ASSYSTSSGANVLT; V: TRBV6-5; D: NA
CDR3: ASSLIGGTEQF; V: TRBV5-4; D: NA
CDR3: ASSLGQSYEQY; V: TRBV5-1; D: TRBD1
CDR3: SATDRESYNEQF; V: TRBV20-1; D: TRBD1
CDR3: ASSYGTGAGNTIY; V: TRBV5-5; D: TRBD1
CDR3: ASSPQGALNSPLH; V: TRBV7-3; D: TRBD1
CDR3: ASSAYPGTEAF; V: TRBV12-3/TRBV12-4; D: NA
CDR3: ASSVSDTEGTEAF; V: TRBV9; D: NA
CDR3: ASSPRAGGYREQY; V: TRBV19; D: TRBD2
CDR3: ASSFAGTPRANYGYT; V: TRBV27; D: NA
CDR3: ASSQTSGRWSIEETQY; V: TRBV7-2; D: TRBD2
CDR3: ASSLSSTSETQY; V: TRBV27; D: NA
CDR3: ASSLDPGGSPLH; V: TRBV7-2; D: TRBD1
CDR3: ASSLGTGDVGETQY; V: TRBV5-1; D: TRBD1
CDR3: ASSQVRVEGEKLF; V: TRBV3-1/TRBV3-2; D: NA
CDR3: ASTRGTYEQY; V: TRBV28; D: NA
CDR3: ATSRDRGSQPQH; V: TRBV15; D: NA
CDR3: ASSLERQSTEAF; V: TRBV5-1; D: NA
CDR3: ASMSGADTQY; V: TRBV6-5; D: NA
CDR3: ASSIRGGSQPQH; V: TRBV19; D: TRBD1
CDR3: ASSQGLAGVGGELF; V: TRBV3-1/TRBV3-2; D: TRBD2
CDR3: ASSSLAGGLNEQF; V: TRBV11-2; D: TRBD2
CDR3: AWSVRAGVVTGELF; V: TRBV30; D: NA
CDR3: ASSLEVTYGDTGELF; V: TRBV7-2; D: NA